This T cell receptor beta chain was captured by sequencing in a study of cytotoxic CD8 clonotypes in ibrutinib-treated CLL. The CDR3 totals 15 residues. The V gene end was trimmed by 6 bases and the J gene end by 0 bases; junction bases not matched to a gene: 7. Germline loops: CDR1 KGHSH, CDR2 LQKENI. The repertoire was sequenced with immunoSEQ multiplex PCR; TCRdb's copy has only in-frame clones and lacks some. The sample records 55,000 to 80,000 clones, 57% being singletons. The V and J genes are TRBV18 and TRBJ1-2; 7 positions agree with TRBD1. The material was PBMCs, obtained after 12 months of ibrutinib treatment. The TCR was taken from a human donor with chronic lymphocytic leukemia. Written as DNA, the CDR3 is TGTGCCAGCTCCCCGACAGGGACAACTAACTATGGCTACACCTTC. This codes for CASSPTGTTNYGYTF.